The subject of this entry is one TCR beta chain. This sample was included in a study of T cell changes during pregnancy in multiple sclerosis. The germline gives CDR1 SGDLS, CDR2 YYNGEE. J was trimmed by 3 bases and V by 4 bases; bases with no gene match: 8. The CDR3 extends over 16 amino acids. TCRdb's copy holds only in-frame clones and misses some; the assay was immunoSEQ multiplex PCR. The sample records 80,000 to 100,000 clones, approximately 93% being singletons. Sequenced here: peripheral blood, sampled after pregnancy. The chain has TRBV9 and TRBJ2-1; TRBD2 matches at 9 bases. This sequence was found in a female donor with multiple sclerosis, enrolled in a pregnancy study. CDR3 in DNA: TGTGCCAGCAGCAAAACTAGCGGGTCCTACTACAATGAGCAGTTCTTC. Its translation: CASSKTSGSYYNEQFF.